Ten or more counts support the clone carrying this T cell receptor beta chain. CDR1 and CDR2 from the germline V gene are DFQATT and SNEGSKA (reference sequence). The CDR3 is 13 amino acids. V was pared by 3 bases and J by 0 bases, with 8 bases between. A library of TCRbeta sequences, prepared with unique molecular identifiers, was generated. TCRdb processed the PCR reads anew with MiXCR; each CDR3 protein has one entry. The sample lists about 340,000 distinct CDR3 sequences; less than 15% were seen once. This sample is part of a study of T-cell reconstitution after alpha-beta-depleted transplantation in children.

This chain connects TRBV20-1 to TRBJ1-1; unclear D gene. The sequences come from PBMCs, collected from the stem cell graft. This clonotype was obtained from a human donor who donated a stem cell graft to a child with Fanconi anemia. The chain's CDR3 is CSARMTVNTEAFF. In nucleotides, the CDR3 is TGCAGTGCTAGGATGACGGTGAACACTGAAGCTTTCTTT.